Listed below are T cell receptor beta chains from one sample, sequenced in a study of radiotherapy plus CTLA-4 blockade in lung cancer. Profiled with immunoSEQ multiplex PCR; TCRdb holds only in-frame clones, not every one. The sample has tens of thousands of clones; approximately 79% are singletons. The sequenced sample was peripheral blood, obtained from a patient treated with radiotherapy plus ipilimumab. Receptors were obtained from a human donor with non-small cell lung cancer who had a partial response to radiotherapy plus ipilimumab. The CDR3 runs from the conserved cysteine through the conserved F or W. Fields, in order: J gene, V gene, clone size, D gene, CDR3 protein, CDR3 DNA. The D gene is left open where the match is weak. Size values are once, few and many counts, or a class for expanded clones, and some rows have none.

>TRBJ1-5|TRBV5-1|-|-
CASSTSPGSNQPQHF
TGCGCCAGCAGCACCTCCCCGGGGAGCAATCAGCCCCAGCATTTT
>TRBJ1-1|TRBV4-3|few|-
CASSQDTGSTEAFF
TGCGCCAGCAGCCAAGATACAGGGTCGACTGAAGCTTTCTTT
>TRBJ2-2|TRBV14|once|-
CASSFSLTGTNTGELFF
TGTGCCAGCAGCTTTTCATTGACAGGAACGAACACCGGGGAGCTGTTTTTT
>TRBJ1-2|TRBV4-1|-|-
CASSQGPGTGDGYTF
TGCGCCAGCAGCCAAGGGCCCGGGACTGGGGATGGCTACACCTTC
>TRBJ2-2|TRBV9|-|TRBD2
CASSPRTSGTGELFF
TGTGCCAGCAGCCCCCGGACTAGCGGCACCGGGGAGCTGTTTTTT
>TRBJ2-7|TRBV9|once|TRBD1
CASSPGTGSYEQYF
TGTGCCAGCAGCCCCGGGACAGGGTCCTACGAGCAGTACTTC
>TRBJ1-3|TRBV7-2|-|-
CASSLRGGLGNTIYF
TGTGCCAGCAGCTTAAGAGGGGGTCTAGGAAACACCATATATTTT
>TRBJ2-5|TRBV11-2|-|-
CASSTGQETQYF
TGTGCCAGCTCGACAGGCCAAGAGACCCAGTACTTC
>TRBJ1-2|TRBV5-1|once|TRBD1
CASSLDRGRNGYTF
TGCGCCAGCAGCTTGGACAGGGGAAGGAATGGCTACACCTTC
>TRBJ2-3|TRBV29-1|-|TRBD1
CSAGTGFTDTQYF
TGCAGCGCCGGGACAGGATTCACAGATACGCAGTATTTT
>TRBJ1-1|TRBV6-5|-|-
CASSYEGQDTEAFF
TGTGCCAGCAGTTACGAGGGTCAGGACACTGAAGCTTTCTTT
>TRBJ1-4|TRBV5-1|few|-
CASSLLQGNEKLFF
TGCGCCAGCAGCTTGTTACAGGGTAATGAAAAACTGTTTTTT
>TRBJ2-7|TRBV6-1|-|-
CASSERRFSYEQYF
TGTGCCAGCAGTGAAAGGAGGTTCTCCTACGAGCAGTACTTC
>TRBJ2-7|TRBV5-4|-|-
CASSLGLGGPEQYF
TGTGCCAGCAGCTTGGGCCTAGGAGGCCCCGAGCAGTACTTC
>TRBJ2-7|TRBV5-1|-|TRBD1
CASSPQAGTGSYEQYF
TGCGCCAGCAGCCCACAGGCGGGGACAGGGTCCTACGAGCAGTACTTC
>TRBJ2-6|TRBV2|-|TRBD1
CASRGSGTGNSGANVLTF
TGTGCCAGCAGGGGTTCCGGGACAGGAAACTCTGGGGCCAACGTCCTGACTTTC
>TRBJ1-2|TRBV6-6|-|-
CASSAGLEGYTF
TGTGCCAGCAGTGCAGGGCTTGAAGGCTACACCTTC
>TRBJ2-2|TRBV18|once|-
CASSPSGSGELFF
TGTGCCAGCTCACCCTCAGGGTCCGGGGAGCTGTTTTTT
>TRBJ2-1|TRBV18|once|TRBD2
CASSPVTSGYNEQFF
TGTGCCAGCTCACCAGTGACTAGCGGTTACAATGAGCAGTTCTTC
>TRBJ1-4|TRBV29-1|-|TRBD1
CSARQGPNEKLFF
TGCAGCGCTAGACAGGGGCCTAATGAAAAACTGTTTTTT
>TRBJ2-7|TRBV29-1|-|-
CSAKEQAYEQYF
TGCAGCGCCAAAGAACAGGCCTACGAGCAGTACTTC
>TRBJ1-4|TRBV4-1|-|TRBD1
CASSPRDREILFF
TGCGCCAGCAGCCCGCGGGACAGGGAGATACTGTTTTTT
>TRBJ2-3|TRBV30|-|-
CAWSDTAGAPDTQYF
TGTGCCTGGAGTGATACGGCGGGGGCCCCGGATACGCAGTATTTT
>TRBJ1-4|TRBV6-1|-|TRBD1
CASGTGPTNEKLFF
TGTGCCAGCGGGACAGGCCCAACTAATGAAAAACTGTTTTTT
>TRBJ2-5|TRBV5-1|-|TRBD2
CASSLAGLAGGPETQYF
TGCGCCAGCAGCTTGGCCGGACTAGCGGGGGGGCCTGAGACCCAGTACTTC
>TRBJ2-1|TRBV6-1|-|TRBD2
CASRMGGGGNTEQFF
TGTGCCAGCAGGATGGGTGGGGGGGGAAATACAGAGCAGTTCTTC
>TRBJ2-7|TRBV6-1|-|-
CASSEDSSYEQYF
TGTGCCAGCAGTGAAGACAGCTCCTACGAGCAGTACTTC
>TRBJ2-1|TRBV10-3|-|-
CAISAKGGFAYNEQFF
TGTGCCATCAGTGCCAAGGGGGGGTTCGCCTACAATGAGCAGTTCTTC
>TRBJ2-2|TRBV5-1|once|-
CASSLRGGSVTGELFF
TGCGCCAGCAGCTTGAGGGGGGGATCCGTCACCGGGGAGCTGTTTTTT
>TRBJ2-7|TRBV2|-|-
CASSEALGVSSYEQYF
TGTGCCAGCAGTGAAGCGCTAGGGGTCAGCTCCTACGAGCAGTACTTC
>TRBJ1-5|TRBV6-1|few|TRBD1
CASSSDRAGNQPQHF
TGTGCCAGCAGTTCCGACAGGGCTGGCAATCAGCCCCAGCATTTT
>TRBJ1-4|TRBV27|-|TRBD1
CASRDRAGEKLFF
TGTGCCAGCAGAGACAGGGCGGGAGAAAAACTGTTTTTT
>TRBJ2-3|TRBV7-6|-|TRBD1
CASTTGVSDTQYF
TGTGCCAGCACTACAGGGGTTTCAGATACGCAGTATTTT
>TRBJ1-1|TRBV21-1|-|-
CASSKGDRVMNTEAFF
TGTGCCAGCAGCAAGGGGGACAGGGTAATGAACACTGAAGCTTTCTTT
>TRBJ1-5|TRBV6-5|-|TRBD1
CASSRQGENQPQHF
TGTGCCAGCAGTAGACAGGGAGAAAATCAGCCCCAGCATTTT
>TRBJ2-7|TRBV6-1|-|TRBD2
CASSEMGRGSYEQYF
TGTGCCAGCAGTGAAATGGGGAGGGGAAGTTACGAGCAGTACTTC
>TRBJ2-1|TRBV12-5|-|-
CASGGNLYNEQFF
TGTGCTAGTGGTGGCAACCTTTACAATGAGCAGTTCTTC
>TRBJ2-3|TRBV5-4|few|-
CASSAHRLPDTQYF
TGTGCCAGCAGCGCACATCGACTACCAGATACGCAGTATTTT
>TRBJ2-7|TRBV25-1|once|-
CASSEFGGSSSEQYF
TGTGCCAGCAGTGAATTCGGAGGGTCCTCCTCCGAGCAGTACTTC
>TRBJ2-7|TRBV5-1|-|TRBD1
CASSLGGTGLVEQYF
TGCGCCAGCAGCTTGGGGGGGACAGGGTTAGTCGAGCAGTACTTC
>TRBJ2-1|TRBV7-3|-|-
CASSLGSRTEQFF
TGTGCCAGCAGCCTCGGGAGCCGGACTGAGCAGTTCTTC
>TRBJ1-4|TRBV5-4|-|TRBD1
CASSPQGAGEKLFF
TGTGCCAGCAGCCCACAGGGGGCGGGTGAAAAACTGTTTTTT
>TRBJ2-3|TRBV5-1|once|-
CASSLDSLSTDTQYF
TGCGCCAGCAGCTTGGACAGTCTGAGCACAGATACGCAGTATTTT
>TRBJ1-4|TRBV27|-|-
CASSPHATNEKLFF
TGTGCCAGCAGTCCCCATGCAACTAATGAAAAACTGTTTTTT
>TRBJ1-1|TRBV12-2|-|-
CASRFFVAFF
TGTGCAAGTCGCTTCTTTGTGGCTTTCTTT
>TRBJ2-7|TRBV5-1|-|TRBD2
CASSPLGGGSYEQYF
TGCGCCAGCAGTCCCCTCGGGGGGGGCTCCTACGAGCAGTACTTC
>TRBJ1-2|TRBV6-5|once|TRBD1
CASSTVQGRGGYTF
TGTGCCAGCAGTACAGTACAGGGGCGGGGTGGCTACACCTTC
>TRBJ2-1|TRBV7-6|-|TRBD2
CASSFPSGGGSYNEQFF
TGTGCCAGCAGCTTTCCTAGCGGGGGGGGCTCCTACAATGAGCAGTTCTTC
>TRBJ2-7|TRBV9|-|-
CASSVQTGRHYEQYF
TGTGCCAGCAGCGTACAGACAGGCCGGCACTACGAGCAGTACTTC
>TRBJ2-7|TRBV5-1|-|-
CASSFTDSPYEQYF
TGCGCCAGCAGCTTCACCGACAGTCCGTATGAGCAGTACTTC
>TRBJ2-3|TRBV7-7|-|-
CASSPNSNTDTQYF
TGTGCCAGCAGCCCCAACTCTAACACAGATACGCAGTATTTT
>TRBJ2-5|TRBV5-6|-|TRBD2
CASSLEAGGAWETQYF
TGTGCCAGCAGCTTGGAGGCGGGGGGGGCCTGGGAGACCCAGTACTTC